This is a list of T cell receptor beta chains from one sample in a study of shared clonotypes between healthy human individuals. Assay used: immunoSEQ multiplex PCR; TCRdb lists only in-frame clones, some missing. Among some 2,100,000 clones, under 97% were seen once, and the ten largest hold about 0.13%. The sequencing input was naive CD4+ T cells sorted from blood. The receptors were gathered from a young man in good health. CDR3s include the opening cysteine and the closing phenylalanine or tryptophan. Clone sizes are given selectively: once, few, many, or a class where the clone is expanded.

j_call,v_call,clone_size,cdr3_aa
TRBJ2-2,TRBV28,NA,CASRGLPPGELFF
TRBJ1-2,TRBV6-1,NA,CASSELGTSGYTF
TRBJ2-7,TRBV5-1,NA,CASSLVQGFSYEQYF
TRBJ1-6,TRBV11-2,once,CASSWERGTGYSPLHF
TRBJ2-3,TRBV19,NA,CASSPLSSGTTDTQYF
TRBJ1-6,TRBV5-1,NA,CASSLGTANSPLHF
TRBJ1-2,TRBV30,NA,CAWSVSGIYGYTF
TRBJ2-7,TRBV5-1,NA,CASSLERGGYEQYF
TRBJ1-6,TRBV11-2,NA,CASSFSDRANSPLHF
TRBJ1-3,TRBV27,NA,CASSRDSISSGNTIYF
TRBJ2-3,TRBV2,NA,CASSVDGLAKDTQYF
TRBJ2-7,TRBV28,NA,CASSPAGGKYEQYF
TRBJ1-6,TRBV2,NA,CASSDLNTVSPLHF
TRBJ2-5,TRBV5-1,NA,CASSRGGVAQETQYF
TRBJ2-2,TRBV9,NA,CASSVGQYTGELFF
TRBJ1-4,TRBV2,NA,CASGGQGVEKLFF
TRBJ1-4,TRBV30,NA,CASRVQGRANEKLFF